One and the same sample provided the 6 T cell receptor beta chains below, sequenced in a study of shared clonotypes between healthy human individuals (dated by TCRdb to 2018 to 2021). Preparation of the library involved the immunoSEQ multiplex PCR assay. Imported from immuneACCESS, the table was reduced by TCRdb to in-frame sequences with V and J called. These copies leave out some clones; in studies compared against another copy, an unresolved V gene accounts for under half, and the cause of the remainder is not known. Across this sample there are about 95,000 clones, with around 67% seen only once. 40% to 45% of the sample rests with the top ten. The sample consisted of memory CD8+ T cells sorted from blood. The cell subset or site label, read with the paper, signifies: CD45RO+ cells pooled with CCR7-negative TemRA cells. All receptors come from a man aged 30-40 years in good health.

Regarding this clone: One base separates it from a far larger clone, so it is likely a read error. The sample contains more than one DNA sequence encoding this CDR3. The gene calls are TRBV28 and TRBJ1-2, with D uncertain. The CDR3 is 11 amino acids. Per germline, CDR1 MDHEN and CDR2 SYDVKM. The V and J ends lost 5 bases and 2 bases respectively, with 3 bases between them. The CDR3 sequence: CASSRNYGYTF. In DNA, the CDR3 is TGTGCCAGCAGTAGAAACTATGGCTACACCTTC.

The rearrangement uses TRBV7-4 and TRBJ2-2, with 11 bases matching TRBD1. Trimming at V came to 5 bases and at J to 6 bases, leaving 5 bases not matched to a gene. The CDR3 totals 15 residues. CDR1 is SGHVT, CDR2 SQSDAQ, per germline. The CDR3 here is CASSPDRGQAGELFF. CDR3 DNA sequence: TGTGCCAGCAGCCCGGACAGGGGGCAAGCCGGGGAGCTGTTTTTT.

At least ten counts were recorded for this clone. This CDR3 reads CASSPDSILDRRYEQYF. The CDR3 coding sequence is TGTGCCAGCTCACCCGACTCCATCCTGGACAGGCGTTACGAGCAGTACTTC. This chain connects TRBV18 to TRBJ2-7, with TRBD1 identical over 7 bases. Germline V gives CDR1 KGHSH, CDR2 LQKENI. The CDR3 contains 17 residues. With 3 bases clipped from V and 4 bases from J, the junction kept 15 bases outside the gene matches.

This rearrangement joins TRBV6-5 to TRBJ1-2; D call uncertain. This CDR3 spans 13 amino acids. Per the germline V gene, CDR1 is MNHEY and CDR2 is SVGAGI. Trimming stripped 0 bases from V and 3 bases from J, with 5 bases between. CDR3 DNA: TGTGCCAGCAGTTACTCCCCAGACTATGGCTACACCTTC. This encodes CASSYSPDYGYTF.

V usage is TRBV5-6 and J usage is TRBJ2-3; maybe TRBD2 (6 bases). The CDR3 is 15 amino acids. V shed 2 bases and J shed 5 bases, with 15 bases lying between them. In germline, CDR1 is SGHDT, CDR2 YYEEEE. The CDR3 bases are TGTGCCAGCAGCTTTCCGGGACTGGGCCTAGATACGCAGTATTTT. The encoded protein is CASSFPGLGLDTQYF.

Many counts were recorded for this clone. The V and J genes are TRBV6-4 and TRBJ2-3; D might be TRBD2 (6 bases). The CDR3 has 15 residues. Trimming pared 2 bases from V and 0 bases from J, leaving 9 bases between. Germline V gene data show CDR1 as MRHNA and CDR2 as SNTAGT. The CDR3 DNA reads as TGTGCCAGCAGTGACGGGAGCGGGAGCACAGATACGCAGTATTTT. It is translated as CASSDGSGSTDTQYF.